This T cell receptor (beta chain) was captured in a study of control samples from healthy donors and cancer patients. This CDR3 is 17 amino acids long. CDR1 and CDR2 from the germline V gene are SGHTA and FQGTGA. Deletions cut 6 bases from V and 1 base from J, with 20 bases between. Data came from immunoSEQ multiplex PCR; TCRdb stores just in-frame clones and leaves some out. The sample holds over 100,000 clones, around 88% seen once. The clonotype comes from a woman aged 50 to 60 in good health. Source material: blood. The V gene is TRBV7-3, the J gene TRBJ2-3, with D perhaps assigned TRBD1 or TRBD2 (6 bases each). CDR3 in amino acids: CASSSRLGGPGTDTQYF. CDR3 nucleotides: TGTGCCAGCAGTTCCCGCCTTGGGGGGCCGGGCACAGATACGCAGTATTTT.